This is a list of T cell receptor beta chains from one sample in a study of Tregs in tolerant kidney transplant recipients. Generated by immunoSEQ multiplex PCR, the TCRdb table keeps only in-frame clones and is missing some. The table lists about 50,000 clones, approximately 89% of them singletons, with around 15% in the top ten. This specimen consisted of CD8+ T cells from blood (PBMCs), obtained 12 months after the transplant. Receptors originate from a human patient who received a combined kidney and bone marrow transplant. The graft donor may account for some of the T cells. CDR3s include the opening cysteine and the closing phenylalanine or tryptophan. The D gene is left open where the match is weak. Only some rows state a clone size, as once, few, many or a class for expanded clones.

TRBV4-2,TRBD2,-,TRBJ2-7,TGTGCCAGCAGCCAAGGTCTGCAGCGGGAGTTCGAGCAGTACTTC,CASSQGLQREFEQYF
TRBV2,-,-,TRBJ2-7,TGTGCCAGCAGTGAAATCGTTAGCGTGTACGAGCAGTACTTC,CASSEIVSVYEQYF
TRBV30,-,-,TRBJ2-1,TGTGCCTGGAGCCCAACTAGCAGTCCCTACAATGAGCAGTTCTTC,CAWSPTSSPYNEQFF
TRBV27,TRBD2,-,TRBJ2-7,TGTGCCAGCAGTTCCTGGGTGCCTAGCGGGGGCTACGAGCAGTACTTC,CASSSWVPSGGYEQYF
TRBV4-3,-,once,TRBJ2-6,TGCGCCAGCAGCCTTGGGGGCAGAAGCGGGGCCAACGTCCTGACTTTC,CASSLGGRSGANVLTF
TRBV4-3,TRBD1,-,TRBJ2-7,TGCGCCAGCAGCCAAGAACAGGGGTACGAGCAGTACTTC,CASSQEQGYEQYF
TRBV28,-,-,TRBJ2-2,TGTGCCAGCAGTTTAGAAAACTGGAACACCGGGGAGCTGTTTTTT,CASSLENWNTGELFF
TRBV21-1,-,-,TRBJ2-3,TGTGCCAGCAGCAAAGCGCAGGCAGGGGGCAAAGCAGATACGCAGTATTTT,CASSKAQAGGKADTQYF
TRBV7-9,TRBD1,-,TRBJ2-7,TGTGCCAGCAGCCGGGACAGTATACTTTTGGAGCAGTACTTC,CASSRDSILLEQYF
TRBV7-9,-,-,TRBJ1-1,TGTGCCAGCAGCTTAGGAGGTGGCAGTGTTGAAGCTTTCTTT,CASSLGGGSVEAFF
TRBV4-3,TRBD2,-,TRBJ2-5,TGCGCCAGCAGCCAATATAGCGGGGGGTTCCAAGAGACCCAGTACTTC,CASSQYSGGFQETQYF
TRBV15,TRBD2,-,TRBJ2-7,TGTGCCACCAGCACACGCGAAGCGGGGATGTCCTACGAGCAGTACTTC,CATSTREAGMSYEQYF
TRBV29-1,-,-,TRBJ1-1,TGCAGCGTTTACCCTCTGATGGAGGGCCCTGAAGCTTTCTTT,CSVYPLMEGPEAFF
TRBV9,TRBD2,-,TRBJ2-3,TGTGCCAGCAGCGTAGGGATTTCGGGACTAGCTGATGAAAAGGGGGACACAGATACGCAGTATTTT,CASSVGISGLADEKGDTDTQYF
TRBV4-1,-,-,TRBJ1-5,TGCGCCAGCAGCCGCGTCGCGAATAGCAATCAGCCCCAGCATTTT,CASSRVANSNQPQHF
TRBV11-2,TRBD1,-,TRBJ1-1,TGTGCCAGCAGCTTATGGGACAGGGAAATAGTCACTGAAGCTTTCTTT,CASSLWDREIVTEAFF
TRBV30,-,-,TRBJ1-2,TGTGCCTGGAGTGCGGGGTCGGGCTATGGCTACACCTTC,CAWSAGSGYGYTF
TRBV25-1,-,-,TRBJ1-3,TGTGCCAGCAGTGCGGGGTCTGGAAACACCATATATTTT,CASSAGSGNTIYF
TRBV7-9,TRBD2,-,TRBJ2-3,TGTGCCAGCAGCGGACGGACTAGCGGGGGGGAGGATACGCAGTATTTT,CASSGRTSGGEDTQYF